The 2 T cell receptor beta chains below all came from one sample that was sequenced in a study of cytomegalovirus exposure and HLA in healthy donors. Profiling relied on immunoSEQ multiplex PCR, and the TCRdb table lists in-frame clones only, not all of them. Altogether about 130,000 clones are present, 90% being singletons, with the ten largest covering less than 7%. Sequenced sample: PBMCs. All receptors come from a woman aged 25 to 39 in good health and CMV-seropositive.

This chain connects TRBV11-2 to TRBJ2-3, with 11 bases fitting TRBD2. Germline CDR1 SGHAT, CDR2 FQNNGV. The CDR3 consists of 16 residues. V lost 1 base to trimming and J lost 3 bases; unmatched junction nucleotides: 3. CDR3 region: CASSLGLAGGTDTQYF. CDR3 sequence (DNA): TGTGCCAGCAGCTTAGGCCTAGCGGGAGGAACAGATACGCAGTATTTT. Variable domain in full (rest from reference TRBV11-2 and TRBJ2-3): EAGVAQSPRYKIIEKRQSVAFWCNPISGHATLYWYQQILGQGPKLLIQFQNNGVVDDSQLPKDRFSAERLKGVDSTLKIQPAKLEDSAVYLCASSLGLAGGTDTQYFGPGTRLTVL.

The chain uses TRBV5-1 and TRBJ2-5, with a possible D match to TRBD2 (6 bases). The V and J ends lost 1 base and 1 base respectively, with 11 bases between them. This CDR3 comprises 15 residues. Germline CDR1 and CDR2: SGHRS and YFSETQ. The CDR3 DNA follows: TGCGCCAGCAGCTTGCGGGGGACTCCCCAAGAGACCCAGTACTTC. Translating gives CASSLRGTPQETQYF.